This T cell receptor beta chain is from a study of shared clonotypes between healthy human individuals (dated by TCRdb to 2020 to 2022). Background on the whole study: The cohort included three men and a couple of women between 18 and 49 years of age. Per donor, leukapheresis produced somewhere between about 0.85 and 10 billion PBMCs. To increase sequencing depth and limit assay-specific biases, different laboratories used diverse techniques to prepare libraries and sequence TCR repertoires. To estimate repertoire size and how much clonotypes are shared between individuals, the study performed deep sequencing of blood TCR repertoires from five healthy adults. For each donor, three plates each were used for CD4 naive and CD4 memory, two plates were used for CD8 naive, and one plate was used for CD8 memory. The investigation overall reported the following: Larger estimated clonotype richness was generally found for naive subsets than for memory subsets. Sharing across four donors was observed for around 5% of naive CD4, less than 4% of naive CD8, 2% to 2.5% of memory CD4, and roughly 0.4% of memory CD8 clonotypes. Even with the large sequencing depth, rarefaction of the sorted-subset datasets indicated that sequencing was incomplete. The small number of donors limited the genetic and exposure-history diversity represented. Compared with non-shared clonotypes, clonotypes shared by all four sorted-subset donors had higher generation probabilities. Based on pairwise subsampling, the degree of clonotype sharing among donors was expected to be affected by sequencing depth. Sampling was limited to blood, and TCR repertoires in tissue likely differ from TCR repertoires in blood.

TCR CDR3 regions were amplified from genomic DNA by multiplex PCR using the deep immunoSEQ assay. Genomic DNA extracted from each cell subset was distributed evenly over all wells of several immunoSEQ 96-well plates, and each plate served as one replicate. For sorted subsets, about 200 ng genomic DNA, equal to 30,000 or so T cell genomes, was loaded into each replicate PCR. The purified libraries were quantified using a Qubit 3.0 fluorometer, sized with a Bioanalyzer 2100, and then quantified again using the KAPA Library Quantification kit. Every immunoSEQ 96-well plate was sequenced on a separate single-read 150-cycle Illumina NextSeq 550 flow cell. The original pipeline was this. Because the immunoSEQ output held only junctional sequences and lacked quality scores, the filtering could not match the filtering applied to full-length reads. To assign V/J genes and CDR3, sequences were annotated using PyIR, a Python wrapper for IgBLAST v1.9, with IMGT germline references. Reads with weak V/J assignments (E-value above 1e-6), missing CDR3, stop codons, out-of-frame junctions, or ambiguous translated residues were removed. V3J clonotypes were defined as sequences sharing an identical inferred V gene, J gene, and CDR3 amino acid sequence. Percentage overlap between repertoires was computed as shared unique clonotypes divided by the size of the smaller repertoire. Richness of each repertoire was evaluated using RTK rarefaction, the Chao1 estimator, and Recon v2.1 estimates of unobserved clonotypes. Generation probabilities were computed with OLGA for all TCRbeta clonotypes obtained by the gDNA method from four donors. Not all clones reach the TCRdb copy of this immuneACCESS table, which keeps in-frame sequences only. Checked studies attribute under half of the gap to unresolved V genes and leave the rest unexplained. The V and J calls and the clone size are those of that table, but D and trimming were determined from the DNA. The sample yields roughly 2.5 million clones; around nine tenths were counted once. The ten top clones hold over 0.12% of the sample.

As concerns this clone: Its antigen remains undetermined. No qualities accompany the bases; no much larger clone lies one base away. The same CDR3 also results from other DNA sequences found in this sample.

Healthy HIV-negative adults with no recently reported acute infections or vaccinations were included as donors. Only Caucasian adults living in Nashville, Tennessee, USA were represented among the donors. CD4+ T cells were enriched by magnetic negative selection; naive cells were then positively selected on CD45RA, and the negative fraction formed the memory subset. Blood was obtained by leukapheresis, after which PBMCs were separated by Ficoll-Histopaque density gradient centrifugation and cryopreserved in liquid nitrogen vapor phase. Purity and quantity of every magnetically sorted T cell population were checked by analytical flow cytometry. Each sorted fraction had its genomic DNA isolated and then quantified by UV absorbance on a Nanodrop 2000c. At the junction V is shortened by 0 bases and J by 2 bases; bases outside the gene matches: 1. The germline V gene (reference sequence) provides CDR1 SGHNT and CDR2 YYREEE. The CDR3 measures 14 amino acids from cysteine to phenylalanine. Just CDR3 DNA is preserved here, 42 bases in frame from base 1.

The origin of this receptor is a man between 18 and 35 years old in good health. The sequence links TRBV5-4 to TRBJ1-2; TRBD1 fits 7 bases in the junction. The sequencing input was naive CD4+ T cells sorted from blood. The sample's cell subset or site, from its label and the paper: CD45RA+ positively selected. The sequence in DNA is TGTGCCAGCAGCTTGGGACAGGGCAACTATGGCTACACCTTC. Its amino acids are CASSLGQGNYGYTF.